Listed here is a single T cell receptor beta chain. Its cognate antigen is unknown. This sample was taken from a study of T cells in Graves' hyperthyroidism and ophthalmopathy. Graves' hyperthyroidism was deemed stable absent ophthalmopathy progression within 18 months. Study-wide results and limits: Ophthalmopathy stood apart from stable hyperthyroidism in a 13 V-J model. Most thyroid clonotypes expanded above 0.001 appeared in blood too.

Germline CDR1 and CDR2: SQVTM and ANQGSEA. V was pared by 1 base and J by 3 bases, with 6 bases between. The CDR3 spans 12 residues. TCR beta CDR3 regions were amplified from RNA transcripts. A first-round RT-PCR of the TCR CDR3 used the HTBI primer set. Via MiXCR, TCRdb re-called the multiplex PCR reads, giving one row per CDR3 protein. The data hold a few hundred thousand distinct CDR3 sequences, with about 43% observed a single time. The V and J genes are TRBV29-1 and TRBJ1-2; no firm D call. Sequencing was performed on peripheral blood or thyroid tissue (not recorded which). This receptor was taken from a woman under 30 with Graves' hyperthyroidism. CDR3 bases: TGCAGCGTTGAAGGACACGACTATGGCTACACCTTC. Its protein product is CSVEGHDYGYTF.